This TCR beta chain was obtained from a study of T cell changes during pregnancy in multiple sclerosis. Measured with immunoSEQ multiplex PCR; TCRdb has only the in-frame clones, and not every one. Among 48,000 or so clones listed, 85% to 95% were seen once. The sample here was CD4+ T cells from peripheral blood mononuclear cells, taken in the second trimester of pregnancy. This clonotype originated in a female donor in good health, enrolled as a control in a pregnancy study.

The CDR3 nucleotides are TGTGCCTGGAGTAAGGTACCCCGGGGGAATGAGCAGTTCTTC. It specifies CAWSKVPRGNEQFF. The rearrangement joins TRBV30 to TRBJ2-1, with a possible D match to TRBD2 (6 bases). With 2 bases removed from V and 7 bases from J, the gap between germline ends came to 15 bases. Germline CDR1 reads GTSNPN; CDR2 reads SVGIG (reference sequence). The CDR3 is made up of 14 amino acids.